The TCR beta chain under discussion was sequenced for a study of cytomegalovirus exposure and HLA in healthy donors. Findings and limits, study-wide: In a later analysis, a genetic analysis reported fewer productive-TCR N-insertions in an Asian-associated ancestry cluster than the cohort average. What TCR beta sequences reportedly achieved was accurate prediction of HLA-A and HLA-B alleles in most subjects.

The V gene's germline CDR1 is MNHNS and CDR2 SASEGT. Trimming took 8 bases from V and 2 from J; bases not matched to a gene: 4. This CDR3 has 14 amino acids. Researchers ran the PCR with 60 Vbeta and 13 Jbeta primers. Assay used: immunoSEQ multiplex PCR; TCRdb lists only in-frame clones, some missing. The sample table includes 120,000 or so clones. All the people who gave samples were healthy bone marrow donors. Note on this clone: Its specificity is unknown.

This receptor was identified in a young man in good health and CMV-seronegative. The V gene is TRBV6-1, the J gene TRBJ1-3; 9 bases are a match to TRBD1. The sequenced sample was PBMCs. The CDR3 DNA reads TGTGCCAGCGGGACAGGGTCTGCTGGAAACACCATATATTTT. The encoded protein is CASGTGSAGNTIYF.